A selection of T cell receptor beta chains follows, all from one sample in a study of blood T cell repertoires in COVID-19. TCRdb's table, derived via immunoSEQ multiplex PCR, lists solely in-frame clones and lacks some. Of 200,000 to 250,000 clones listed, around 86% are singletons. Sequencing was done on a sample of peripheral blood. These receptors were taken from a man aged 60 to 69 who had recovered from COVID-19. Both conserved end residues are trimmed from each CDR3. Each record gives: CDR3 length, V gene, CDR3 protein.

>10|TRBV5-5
ACGRRSDTQY
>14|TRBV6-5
ASSYSGGTGPGEQY
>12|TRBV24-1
ATSSGGPTDTQY
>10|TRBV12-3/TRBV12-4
ASTQSRAPQF
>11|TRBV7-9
ASSLDRGSGYT
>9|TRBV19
ASRAEGPQH
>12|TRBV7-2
ASSAYQGSQPQH
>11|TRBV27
ASSDRGGSPLH
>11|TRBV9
ASSVSNTGELF
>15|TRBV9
ASSRTSGWSSYNEQF
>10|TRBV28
ASSAIRYEQY
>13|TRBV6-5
ASRLLAGVPHEQY
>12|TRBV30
AWDQTAGYSPLH
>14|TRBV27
ASSYGWGHRTNGYT
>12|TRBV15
ATSRDKGTATQY
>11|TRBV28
ATTVNSNQPQH
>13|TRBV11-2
ASSFSGSNTGELF
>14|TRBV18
ASSLRDREAGQPQH
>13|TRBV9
ASSVGGTANSPLH
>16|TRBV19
ASSRSGSGEGGRETQY
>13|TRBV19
ASSTGALGGQPQH
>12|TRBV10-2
ASLPGQNTGELF
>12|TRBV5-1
ASSLPTGNTEAF
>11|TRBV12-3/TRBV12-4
ASHRGLSQPQH
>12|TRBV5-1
ASSYSRTNEKLF
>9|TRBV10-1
ASSLQGEAF
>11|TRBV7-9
ASSRDMLYEQY
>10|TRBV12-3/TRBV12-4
ASSFGLAGKF
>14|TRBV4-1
ASSPGPGEASGELF
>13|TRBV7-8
ASSFERQGAGGYT
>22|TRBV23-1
ASSQGLAGLVRTTTYSGANVLT
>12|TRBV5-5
ASSLDRELYNLH
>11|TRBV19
ASSRTGSNEQF
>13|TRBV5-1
ASSLTGGGGQPQH
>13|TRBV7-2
ASSLEAGGPYEQY
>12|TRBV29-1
SVGRTANTGELF
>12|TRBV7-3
ASSLSGGQETQY